Listed below are T cell receptor beta chains from one sample, sequenced in a study of CD8 T cells in Susac syndrome. TCRdb reanalysed the immunoSEQ multiplex PCR reads using MiXCR and keeps one entry per CDR3 protein. The sample has about 290,000 distinct CDR3 sequences, roughly 85% seen once; the top ten hold 0.2% to 0.25%. The sequenced sample was CD8+ T cells from PBMCs. The receptors shown here come from a human donor with multiple sclerosis. Both conserved end residues are part of each CDR3. The D gene is left open where the match is weak. Only some rows state a clone size, as once, few, many or a class for expanded clones.

cdr3_aa	cdr3_nt	clone_size	v_call	d_call	j_call
CASSIDLSSGNYNEQFF	TGTGCCAGTAGTATAGATCTCTCTAGCGGAAACTACAATGAGCAGTTCTTC	.	TRBV19	TRBD2	TRBJ2-1
CASSYQGEDNEQFF	TGTGCCAGCAGTTATCAGGGGGAAGACAATGAGCAGTTCTTC	.	TRBV6-5	TRBD1	TRBJ2-1
CASSLTLSPSGLHYNEQFF	TGTGCCAGCAGCTTAACCCTTTCCCCTAGCGGACTACACTACAATGAGCAGTTCTTC	.	TRBV7-8	TRBD2	TRBJ2-1
CASSSLTYEQYF	TGTGCCAGCAGCTCACTTACCTACGAGCAGTACTTC	few	TRBV11-2	.	TRBJ2-7
CASRLGQQSYSGANVLTF	TGCGCCAGCAGACTTGGGCAGCAATCTTACTCTGGGGCCAACGTCCTGACTTTC	.	TRBV5-1	.	TRBJ2-6
CASSLGTFPNQPQHF	TGTGCCAGCAGTCTAGGGACCTTCCCAAATCAGCCCCAGCATTTT	.	TRBV11-2	.	TRBJ1-5
CASSPGQGAYQPQHF	TGTGCCAGCAGTCCCGGACAGGGGGCCTATCAGCCCCAGCATTTT	.	TRBV28	TRBD1	TRBJ1-5
CASSPRDGSYEQYF	TGTGCCAGCAGCCCCCGGGACGGCTCCTACGAGCAGTACTTC	.	TRBV7-8	.	TRBJ2-7
CASSLGGNGEGETQYF	TGTGCCAGCAGTTTAGGGGGGAACGGGGAGGGAGAGACCCAGTACTTC	.	TRBV28	TRBD2	TRBJ2-5
CASNPGTGSGMNTEAFF	TGTGCCAGCAATCCCGGGACAGGGTCGGGGATGAACACTGAAGCTTTCTTT	.	TRBV27	TRBD1	TRBJ1-1